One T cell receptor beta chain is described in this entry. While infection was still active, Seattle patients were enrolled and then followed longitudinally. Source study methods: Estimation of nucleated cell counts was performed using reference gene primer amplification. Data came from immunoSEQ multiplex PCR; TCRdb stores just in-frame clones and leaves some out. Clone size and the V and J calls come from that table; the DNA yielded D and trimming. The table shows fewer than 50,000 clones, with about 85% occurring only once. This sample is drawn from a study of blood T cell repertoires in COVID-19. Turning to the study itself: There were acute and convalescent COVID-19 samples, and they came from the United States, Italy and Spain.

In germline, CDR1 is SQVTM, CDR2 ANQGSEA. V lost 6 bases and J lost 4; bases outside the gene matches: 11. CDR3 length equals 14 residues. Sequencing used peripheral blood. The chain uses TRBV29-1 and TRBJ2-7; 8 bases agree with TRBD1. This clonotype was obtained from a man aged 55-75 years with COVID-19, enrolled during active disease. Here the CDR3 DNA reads TGCAGCGTAGCCCAGACAGGGGCGCAATACGAGCAGTACTTC. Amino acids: CSVAQTGAQYEQYF.